This entry lists 21 T cell receptor beta chains sequenced from one sample in a study of cytomegalovirus exposure and HLA in healthy donors. Using immunoSEQ multiplex PCR, the repertoire was profiled, and TCRdb retains in-frame clones only, with some absent. The sample lists a few hundred thousand clones, 90% occurring once. The sample taken for sequencing was PBMCs. The source of these receptors is a woman aged 25 to 39 in good health and CMV-seronegative.

The chain uses TRBV7-8 and TRBJ2-5; weak D call: TRBD2 (5 bases). Germline V gives CDR1 SGHVS, CDR2 FQNEAQ. The length of the CDR3 is 15 residues. V shed 5 bases and J shed 1 base, with 14 bases lying between them. CDR3 DNA: TGTGCCAGCAGCAACCAGCGGCCATCCCAAGAGACCCAGTACTTC. Translated: CASSNQRPSQETQYF.

CDR3 sequence: CASSLAGERTDTQYF. In nucleotides, the CDR3 is TGTGCCAGCAGTCTAGCGGGAGAGAGGACAGATACGCAGTATTTT. The rearrangement links TRBV11-2 to TRBJ2-3, with 10 bases aligning to TRBD2. Germline trimming cut 6 bases from V and 3 bases from J; bases unmatched to any gene: 6. Germline V gene lookup returns CDR1 SGHAT and CDR2 FQNNGV. This CDR3 is 15 amino acids long.

The chain recombines TRBV5-5 with TRBJ2-5; TRBD1 is a possible D gene (8 bases). Germline-derived CDR1 and CDR2 are SGHKS and YYEKEE (reference sequence). CDR3 length equals 14 residues. Trimming removed 4 bases from V and 5 bases from J, with 15 bases in between. CDR3 in amino acids: CASSQGQGGETQYF. The CDR3 coding sequence is TGTGCCAGCAGCCAAGGACAGGGAGGGGAGACCCAGTACTTC.

The chain has TRBV11-1 and TRBJ2-3; 9 bases align to TRBD1. CDR3 length equals 16 residues. Germline V CDR1 and CDR2: SGHAT, FQDESV (reference sequence). J lost 1 base, V lost 5 bases, and 7 bases had no gene match. In DNA form, the CDR3 reads TGTGCCAGCAGCGCCGGACAGGGGCGCGGCACAGATACGCAGTATTTT. This codes for CASSAGQGRGTDTQYF.

This chain uses TRBV6-1 with TRBJ1-2; TRBD1 might be the D (6 bases). Trimming shortened V by 3 bases and J by 7 bases, and 12 bases separated the two germline ends. This CDR3 contains 13 residues. CDR1 and CDR2 from the germline V gene are MNHNS and SASEGT. The CDR3 protein is CASSDWGASGYTF. The CDR3 DNA sequence: TGTGCCAGCAGTGACTGGGGGGCGAGTGGCTACACCTTC.

This clone was seen once. The chain couples TRBV7-9 to TRBJ2-3, with TRBD2 matching over 13 bases. The V and J ends lost 4 bases and 4 bases, in that order; junction bases with no gene match: 2. This CDR3 region has 15 residues. Germline lookup yields CDR1 SEHNR and CDR2 FQNEAQ (reference sequence). The CDR3 region is CASSSGLAGSDTQYF. The CDR3 bases are TGTGCCAGCAGCTCGGGACTAGCGGGGTCAGATACGCAGTATTTT.

CDR3 amino acids: CASSFTGEKLFF. The DNA of the CDR3 is TGTGCCAGCAGTTTTACAGGTGAAAAACTGTTTTTT. The gene calls are TRBV28 and TRBJ1-4; the D gene is possibly TRBD1 (5 bases). V shed 3 bases and J shed 7 bases, with 6 bases lying between them. The germline CDR1 and CDR2 sequences are MDHEN and SYDVKM. There are 12 residues in the CDR3.

The rearrangement joins TRBV14 to TRBJ2-5, with 11 bases identical to TRBD1. The germline V gene encodes CDR1 SGHDN and CDR2 FVKESK. Trimming took 5 bases from V and 5 from J; bases not matched to a gene: 16. This CDR3 is 18 amino acids long. The CDR3 DNA reads as TGTGCCAGCAGCACCGGTTATCGGCGGACAGGGGGCTTCGAGACCCAGTACTTC. Protein product: CASSTGYRRTGGFETQYF.

The V gene is TRBV6-6, the J gene TRBJ1-2; 7 bases are a match to TRBD1. CDR1 and CDR2 from the germline V gene are MNHNY and SVGAGI (reference sequence). The CDR3 is 14 residues long. Unmatched junction bases numbered 10, after V lost 4 bases and J lost 8 bases. The CDR3 DNA is TGTGCCAGCAGTTTCCCGACAGGGATGGAGGGCTACACCTTC. It specifies CASSFPTGMEGYTF.

V gene TRBV9 combines with J gene TRBJ1-2; TRBD1 matches 10 bases. V was pared by 0 bases and J by 8 bases, with 7 bases of the junction left unmatched. From germline, CDR1 is SGDLS and CDR2 YYNGEE. This CDR3 spans 15 amino acids. The CDR3 is CASSVDRQGAGGYTF. The DNA of the CDR3 is TGTGCCAGCAGCGTAGATCGACAGGGGGCGGGAGGCTACACCTTC.

V is TRBV4-3 and J is TRBJ2-2; D may be TRBD2 (5 bases). This CDR3 is 14 amino acids long. Per germline, CDR1 LGHNA and CDR2 YSLEER. V dropped 3 bases and J dropped 4 bases, with 9 bases sitting between them. CDR3 sequence (DNA): TGCGCCAGCAGCCAGCCGGGAACCACCGGGGAGCTGTTTTTT. Protein: CASSQPGTTGELFF.

V gene TRBV28 combines with J gene TRBJ2-1; 7 bases align to TRBD2. After removal of 7 bases from V and 7 bases from J, the junction contained 10 bases not matched to a gene. CDR3 length: 14 residues. Germline CDR1 MDHEN, CDR2 SYDVKM. CDR3 DNA: TGTGCCAGCATTGGGGGAGGGGAATCTAATGAGCAGTTCTTC. Amino acids: CASIGGGESNEQFF.

The V gene is TRBV15, the J gene TRBJ2-2; possibly TRBD2 for D (5 bases). This CDR3 spans 13 amino acids. Germline V gene sequence: CDR1 LNHNV, CDR2 YYDKDF (reference sequence). Trimming removed 8 bases at V and 3 bases at J, with 10 bases between. CDR3 sequence reads: CATRQRYTGELFF. The CDR3 DNA is TGTGCCACCCGGCAGCGGTACACCGGGGAGCTGTTTTTT.

The chain is built from TRBV5-6 and TRBJ2-7; no firm D call. Germline loops: CDR1 SGHDT, CDR2 YYEEEE. This CDR3 has 13 amino acids. The V end lost 2 bases, the J end lost 3 bases, and 9 bases lay between the germline ends. The CDR3 here is CASSFYSFYEQYF. DNA of the CDR3: TGTGCCAGCAGCTTCTACAGCTTCTACGAGCAGTACTTC. Full variable domain (outside the CDR3, taken from reference TRBV5-6 and TRBJ2-7): DAGVTQSPTHLIKTRGQQVTLRCSPKSGHDTVSWYQQALGQGPQFIFQYYEEEERQRGNFPDRFSGHQFPNYSSELNVNALLLGDSALYLCASSFYSFYEQYFGPGTRLTVT.

The chain employs TRBV9 and TRBJ1-4, with D perhaps TRBD1 (6 bases). CDR3 length: 15 residues. V shed 4 bases and J shed 3 bases, with 13 bases lying between them. The germline gives CDR1 SGDLS, CDR2 YYNGEE. The CDR3 sequence: CASSWGRIANEKLFF. DNA for the CDR3: TGTGCCAGCAGCTGGGGGCGTATTGCTAATGAAAAACTGTTTTTT.

This clone was seen a single time. This chain uses TRBV7-8 with TRBJ2-1; no clear D gene. The V gene lost 1 base and the J gene lost 5 bases, with 6 bases spanning the gap. This CDR3 has 13 residues. In germline, CDR1 is SGHVS, CDR2 FQNEAQ. In DNA form, the CDR3 reads TGTGCCAGCAGCTTAGGTCTCAACAATGAGCAGTTCTTC. This sequence encodes CASSLGLNNEQFF.

J is TRBJ2-7 and V is TRBV11-3; no firm D call. The CDR3 covers 12 residues. Germline assignment: CDR1 SGHNT and CDR2 YENEEA. Trimming cost V 3 bases and J 5 bases, with 8 bases left between them. CDR3: CASSFSLDEQYF. In DNA form, the CDR3 reads TGTGCCAGCAGCTTTTCTCTCGACGAGCAGTACTTC.

V usage is TRBV19 and J usage is TRBJ1-1; tentatively, D is TRBD1 (6 bases). The germline V and J ends were trimmed by 1 base and 4 bases, with 13 bases remaining between them. The CDR3 sequence is 15 residues long. CDR1 and CDR2 from the germline V gene are LNHDA and SQIVND (reference sequence). CDR3 residues: CASSIGAGARTEAFF. CDR3 DNA: TGTGCCAGTAGTATAGGGGCGGGGGCGCGCACTGAAGCTTTCTTT.

The V call is TRBV9, the J call TRBJ2-1, with 9 bases identical to TRBD1. Germline values: CDR1 SGDLS, CDR2 YYNGEE. The CDR3 contains 16 residues. The ends lost 4 bases at V and 7 bases at J; junction bases unmatched: 12. The CDR3 coding sequence is TGTGCCAGCAGCTCGCCTTCACAGGGGGCGGGGAATGAGCAGTTCTTC. Protein sequence: CASSSPSQGAGNEQFF.

J is TRBJ1-2 and V is TRBV6-1; TRBD1 is a possible D gene (5 bases). CDR1 and CDR2 from the germline V gene are MNHNS and SASEGT. V dropped 2 bases and J dropped 1 base, with 14 bases sitting between them. This CDR3 comprises 16 residues. The CDR3 DNA reads TGTGCCAGCAGTGAATTTCAGACAGCTCGTAACTATGGCTACACCTTC. Its protein is CASSEFQTARNYGYTF.

The V gene is TRBV6-4, the J gene TRBJ2-7; 9 bases fit TRBD1. This CDR3 region has 16 residues. Germline loops: CDR1 MRHNA, CDR2 SNTAGT. With V trimmed by 0 bases and J by 6 bases, 9 bases remained unmatched. CDR3 sequence: CASSDSPGQGVGEQYF. CDR3 coding DNA: TGTGCCAGCAGTGACTCTCCGGGACAGGGAGTCGGCGAGCAGTACTTC.